A selection of T cell receptor beta chains follows, all from one sample in a study of CD8 T cells in ankylosing spondylitis. TCRdb analysed the 5' RACE reads with MiXCR anew, one entry per CDR3 protein. The top ten clones hold 7.8% of a sample with 250,000 to 350,000 distinct CDR3 sequences, 20% of them seen once. The sequencing input was blood, either unsorted or a sorted T cell fraction (not recorded which). The receptor set was obtained from a male donor with ankylosing spondylitis or in good health (not recorded which). Both conserved end residues are part of each CDR3. A D gene is named only where the DNA matches it firmly. The size field is filled for only some rows; it gives once, few, many or a size class.

V	size	D	J	DNA	CDR3
TRBV6-1	.	.	TRBJ2-5	TGTGCCAGCAGTGAAGCACCGAGTGTGTTCGGAGAGACCCAGTACTTC	CASSEAPSVFGETQYF
TRBV7-2	.	.	TRBJ1-1	TGTGCCAGCAGCCCATGGGGGGGAGGGACTGAAGCTTTCTTT	CASSPWGGGTEAFF
TRBV7-2	.	.	TRBJ2-2	TGTGCCAGCAGCTTAAAACTAGCTGCTACCGGGGAGCTGTTTTTT	CASSLKLAATGELFF
TRBV5-1	.	.	TRBJ2-1	TGCGCCAGCAGCTTGGTAGGCTTCTCCTACAATGAGCAGTTCTTC	CASSLVGFSYNEQFF
TRBV7-2	.	.	TRBJ1-6	TGTGCCAGCAATCCCACCACCTATAATTCACCCCTCCACTTT	CASNPTTYNSPLHF
TRBV3-1	few	TRBD2	TRBJ2-1	TGTGCCAGCAGAGTGGATGGTAGCGGGAGAGACAATGAGCAGTTCTTC	CASRVDGSGRDNEQFF
TRBV6-1	many	.	TRBJ1-5	TGTGCCAGCAGCGCCTCGGGCAGCAATCAGCCCCAGCATTTT	CASSASGSNQPQHF
TRBV7-2	many	.	TRBJ1-5	TGTGCCAGCAGCTTATCCCACCTTCAGCCCCAGCATTTT	CASSLSHLQPQHF
TRBV20-1	few	.	TRBJ2-5	TGCAGTGTTGCGGGGCCAGGGATGGAGACCCAGTACTTC	CSVAGPGMETQYF
TRBV3-1	.	TRBD2	TRBJ2-5	TGTGCCAGCAGCCGTGGGACTAATGAAGAGACCCAGTACTTC	CASSRGTNEETQYF
TRBV28	many	.	TRBJ2-2	TGTGCCTCCCGGTCCGGGAACACCGGGGAGCTGTTTTTT	CASRSGNTGELFF
TRBV4-1	few	TRBD1	TRBJ2-1	TGCGCCAGCAGCCAAGATCAGGGGACAGCTGTAAGCAATGAGCAGTTCTTC	CASSQDQGTAVSNEQFF
TRBV5-1	.	.	TRBJ1-1	TGCGCCAGCAGCCCTGGGGAGGGGTTGAACACTGAAGCTTTCTTT	CASSPGEGLNTEAFF
TRBV29-1	many	.	TRBJ1-2	TGCAGCGTTAAGGGGTCAAACTATGGCTACACCTTC	CSVKGSNYGYTF
TRBV27	.	TRBD1	TRBJ2-1	TGTGCCAGCAGACGCGACAGGGCCTACAATGAGCAGTTCTTC	CASRRDRAYNEQFF
TRBV20-1	few	TRBD2	TRBJ2-1	TGCAGTGCTACGACTAGCGGGAGCAATGAGCAGTTCTTC	CSATTSGSNEQFF
TRBV6-2/TRBV6-3	many	TRBD1	TRBJ1-3	TGTGCCAGCAGAGACCCACAGGGGGCTTCTGGAAACACCATATATTTT	CASRDPQGASGNTIYF